A selection of T cell receptor beta chains follows, all from one sample in a study of blood T cells in healthy people across ages. In TCRdb, the 5' RACE reads were re-called with MiXCR into one record per CDR3 protein. This table has under 800,000 distinct CDR3 sequences, 21% appearing once. The sequenced material came from blood. These TCRs come from a man in his 70s in good health. Both conserved end residues are part of each CDR3. A D gene is named only where the DNA matches it firmly. Where a row states a size, it is once, few, many or the class of an expanded clone; other rows omit it.

TRBJ1-1,few,NA,TRBV20-1,CSASRAGNTEAFF,TGCAGTGCTAGCAGGGCGGGAAACACTGAAGCTTTCTTT
TRBJ2-5,NA,TRBD2,TRBV20-1,CSALRTGGQETQYF,TGCAGTGCCCTGAGGACGGGAGGGCAAGAGACCCAGTACTTC
TRBJ2-1,NA,TRBD2,TRBV7-8,CASSLPRFVSGNNEQFF,TGTGCCAGCAGCCTCCCTCGTTTCGTTAGCGGGAACAATGAGCAGTTCTTC
TRBJ2-1,many,NA,TRBV5-6,CASSSLREQFF,TGTGCCAGCAGCTCACTCAGGGAGCAGTTCTTC
TRBJ2-1,NA,TRBD1,TRBV4-1,CASSQDVGQGYNEQFF,TGCGCCAGCAGCCAAGACGTAGGACAGGGCTACAATGAGCAGTTCTTC
TRBJ2-5,many,NA,TRBV7-2,CASSLGRGKETQYF,TGTGCTAGCAGCTTAGGCCGGGGGAAAGAGACCCAGTACTTC
TRBJ2-3,many,TRBD2,TRBV5-1,CASRATSGSADTQYF,TGCGCCAGCAGGGCCACTAGCGGGAGTGCAGATACGCAGTATTTT
TRBJ2-7,few,NA,TRBV10-2,CASSEYRLVGGHGYEQYF,TGCGCCAGCAGTGAGTATAGATTAGTGGGGGGCCACGGATACGAGCAGTACTTC
TRBJ1-6,few,NA,TRBV15,CATSIFNSPLHF,TGTGCCACCAGCATATTTAATTCACCCCTCCACTTT
TRBJ1-2,NA,NA,TRBV6-5,CASSGGYGGYTF,TGTGCCAGCAGTGGGGGTTACGGCGGCTACACCTTC
TRBJ1-5,NA,TRBD1,TRBV20-1,CSARVQGAGNQPQHF,TGCAGTGCTAGGGTACAGGGGGCGGGCAATCAGCCCCAGCATTTT
TRBJ1-4,NA,NA,TRBV18,CASSPLAGTSNEKLFF,TGTGCCAGCTCACCCCTGGCGGGGACCTCTAATGAAAAACTGTTTTTT
TRBJ2-1,NA,TRBD2,TRBV5-1,CASSSTSVEQFF,TGCGCCAGCAGCTCGACTAGCGTTGAGCAGTTCTTC
TRBJ1-5,NA,TRBD1,TRBV10-3,CAISESGDRGDQPQHF,TGTGCCATCAGTGAGTCGGGGGACAGGGGTGATCAGCCCCAGCATTTT
TRBJ2-5,few,NA,TRBV4-3,CASSQDRAGDKLEQYF,TGCGCCAGCAGCCAAGATCGCGCAGGGGACAAACTTGAGCAGTACTTC
TRBJ2-2,NA,TRBD2,TRBV28,CASSSTSNGRAPFF,TGTGCCAGCAGTTCCACCTCTAACGGGAGGGCCCCGTTTTTT
TRBJ2-7,NA,NA,TRBV20-1,CSARSEGRYEQYF,TGCAGTGCTAGGTCCGAGGGCCGCTACGAGCAGTACTTC
TRBJ1-5,few,TRBD1,TRBV7-2,CASSPDSTGGNQPQHF,TGTGCCAGCAGCCCCGACTCGACAGGGGGCAATCAGCCCCAGCATTTT
TRBJ2-5,few,TRBD2,TRBV9,CASSVGFLAGEETQYF,TGTGCCAGCAGCGTAGGTTTTCTAGCGGGGGAAGAGACCCAGTACTTC
TRBJ2-1,few,TRBD2,TRBV19,CASTQTGGSSYNEQFF,TGTGCCAGTACCCAAACGGGAGGGAGCTCCTACAATGAGCAGTTCTTC
TRBJ2-7,NA,NA,TRBV4-1,CASSQGVSGEQYF,TGCGCCAGCAGCCAGGGGGTTAGCGGCGAGCAGTACTTC
TRBJ2-1,few,NA,TRBV20-1,CSARAQGSYNEQFF,TGCAGTGCTAGAGCCCAAGGTTCCTACAATGAGCAGTTCTTC
TRBJ1-5,many,NA,TRBV28,CASRGGGGNQPQHF,TGTGCCAGCAGGGGTGGGGGTGGCAATCAGCCCCAGCATTTT
TRBJ2-7,few,TRBD2,TRBV11-2,CASSLDPSGSVSKQYF,TGTGCCAGCAGCTTAGATCCCAGCGGGAGCGTTAGCAAGCAGTACTTC
TRBJ2-3,NA,NA,TRBV5-1,CASSPDLNTQYF,TGCGCCAGCAGTCCCGACCTCAATACGCAGTATTTT
TRBJ1-1,NA,NA,TRBV10-3,CAITRGGMNTEAFF,TGTGCCATCACCCGGGGAGGGATGAACACTGAAGCTTTCTTT
TRBJ1-2,few,TRBD1,TRBV28,CASSFYRGPF,TGTGCCAGCAGTTTCTACAGGGGCCCCTTC
TRBJ2-7,NA,NA,TRBV12-3/TRBV12-4,CASSPRAGGPEGEQYF,TGTGCCAGCAGTCCGAGAGCGGGTGGCCCTGAGGGCGAGCAGTACTTC
TRBJ2-7,NA,TRBD2,TRBV9,CANSVGASGRIYEQYF,TGTGCCAACAGCGTAGGGGCTAGCGGGAGGATTTACGAGCAGTACTTC
TRBJ2-7,few,NA,TRBV7-2,CASSLSASSHEQYF,TGTGCCAGCAGCTTATCGGCTAGTAGTCACGAGCAGTACTTC
TRBJ2-1,NA,NA,TRBV28,CASGAGLLSNNEQFF,TGTGCCAGCGGGGCAGGACTACTCTCCAACAATGAGCAGTTCTTC
TRBJ1-1,few,NA,TRBV5-1,CASSLEQGGEAFF,TGCGCCAGCAGCTTGGAACAGGGTGGGGAAGCTTTCTTT
TRBJ2-5,few,TRBD2,TRBV20-1,CSASSSGYQETQYF,TGCAGTGCTAGTTCTAGCGGCTACCAAGAGACCCAGTACTTC
TRBJ2-2,few,TRBD2,TRBV29-1,CSVIAGGRTGELFF,TGCAGCGTTATAGCGGGAGGGCGCACCGGGGAGCTGTTTTTT
TRBJ2-1,NA,NA,TRBV6-2/TRBV6-3,CASSTQGKGVEQFF,TGTGCCAGCAGTACACAGGGTAAGGGGGTTGAGCAGTTCTTC
TRBJ1-1,NA,NA,TRBV20-1,CSALSGRTEAFF,TGCAGTGCTTTATCAGGTCGAACTGAAGCTTTCTTT
TRBJ2-7,NA,TRBD2,TRBV9,CASSVETSGPSYEQYF,TGTGCCAGCAGCGTAGAAACTAGCGGACCCTCCTACGAGCAGTACTTC
TRBJ2-5,NA,NA,TRBV7-2,CASSLGGQLQETQYF,TGTGCCAGCAGCTTAGGCGGACAGCTACAAGAGACCCAGTACTTC